Sequencing of this T cell receptor beta chain was carried out in a study of T cell changes during pregnancy in multiple sclerosis. Assay used: immunoSEQ multiplex PCR; TCRdb lists only in-frame clones, some missing. The data show around 100,000 clones, about 90% seen once. The V gene's germline CDR1 is MDHEN and CDR2 SYDVKM. The CDR3 is 13 residues long. V was clipped by 4 bases and J by 10 bases, with 13 bases between them. The starting material was peripheral blood, obtained after pregnancy. The rearrangement links TRBV28 to TRBJ1-4, with a tentative D call TRBD1 (5 bases). The receptor was derived from a female donor with multiple sclerosis, enrolled in a pregnancy study. The CDR3 nucleotides are TGTGCCAGCAGTTCGCTCAGGGAAGGAAAACTGTTTTTT. Protein sequence: CASSSLREGKLFF. Full variable domain (remainder filled in from reference TRBV28 and TRBJ1-4): DVKVTQSSRYLVKRTGEKVFLECVQDMDHENMFWYRQDPGLGLRLIYFSYDVKMKEKGDIPEGYSVSREKKERFSLILESASTNQTSMYLCASSSLREGKLFFGSGTQLSVL.